This T cell receptor beta chain came from a study of T-cell reconstitution after alpha-beta-depleted transplantation in children. CDR1 and CDR2 from the germline V gene are PRHDT and FYEKMQ (reference sequence). Deletions cut 2 bases from V and 4 bases from J, with 11 bases between. This CDR3 is 14 amino acids long. It was with unique molecular identifiers that the TCRbeta library was prepared. From the PCR reads, TCRdb called clonotypes with MiXCR, one entry per CDR3 protein. The table shows roughly 500,000 distinct CDR3 sequences, with under 15% occurring only once. The chain has TRBV13 and TRBJ1-2; no clear D. The receptor was derived from a human donor who donated a stem cell graft to a child with combined immunodeficiency. The material was PBMCs from the stem cell graft donor, obtained from the stem cell graft. CDR3 sequence (DNA): TGTGCCAGCAGCTTAACGGGGTTCGGCTATGGCTACACCTTC. This gives the protein CASSLTGFGYGYTF.